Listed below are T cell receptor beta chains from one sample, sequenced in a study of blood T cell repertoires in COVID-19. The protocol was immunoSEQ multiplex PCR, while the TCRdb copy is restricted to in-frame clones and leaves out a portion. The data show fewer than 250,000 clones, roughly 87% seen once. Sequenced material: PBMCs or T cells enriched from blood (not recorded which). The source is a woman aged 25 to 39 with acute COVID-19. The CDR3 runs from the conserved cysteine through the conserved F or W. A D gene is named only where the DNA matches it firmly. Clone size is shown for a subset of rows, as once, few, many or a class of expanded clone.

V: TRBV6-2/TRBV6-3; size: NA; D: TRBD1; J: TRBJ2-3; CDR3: CASSYLQGVTDTQYF; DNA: TGTGCCAGCAGTTACCTACAGGGGGTAACAGATACGCAGTATTTT
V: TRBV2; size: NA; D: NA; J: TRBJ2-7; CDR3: CASSEGAGQTYEQYF; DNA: TGTGCCAGCAGTGAGGGGGCTGGACAGACCTACGAGCAGTACTTC
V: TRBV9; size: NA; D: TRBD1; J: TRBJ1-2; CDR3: CASSATGQGPRDYGYTF; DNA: TGTGCCAGCAGCGCAACGGGACAGGGGCCGAGGGACTATGGCTACACCTTC
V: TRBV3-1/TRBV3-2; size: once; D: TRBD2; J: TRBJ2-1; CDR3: CASSHVSSGGNSNEQFF; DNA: TGTGCCAGCAGTCACGTGAGTAGCGGGGGGAATAGCAATGAGCAGTTCTTC
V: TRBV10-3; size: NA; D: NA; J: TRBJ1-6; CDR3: CATKNLGAHKARSPLHF; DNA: TGTGCCACTAAAAACCTGGGGGCGCATAAGGCTCGATCACCCCTCCACTTT
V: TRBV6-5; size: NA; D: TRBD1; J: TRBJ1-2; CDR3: CASSSGQGLDGYTF; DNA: TGTGCCAGCAGTTCGGGACAGGGGTTAGATGGCTACACCTTC
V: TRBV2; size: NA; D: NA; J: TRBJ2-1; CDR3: CASTQEHQQFF; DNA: TGTGCCAGCACCCAAGAACACCAACAGTTCTTC
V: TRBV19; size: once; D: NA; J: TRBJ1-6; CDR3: CASSIEFVTGLDSPLHF; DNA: TGTGCCAGTAGTATCGAGTTTGTTACAGGTCTCGATTCACCCCTCCACTTT
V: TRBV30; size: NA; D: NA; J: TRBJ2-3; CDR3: CAWSATRATQYF; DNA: TGTGCCTGGAGCGCAACTAGAGCAACGCAGTATTTT
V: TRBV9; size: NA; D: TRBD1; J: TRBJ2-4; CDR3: CASSYRGTKNIQYF; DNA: TGTGCCAGCAGCTACAGGGGGACCAAAAACATTCAGTACTTC
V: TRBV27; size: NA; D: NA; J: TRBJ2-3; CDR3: CASSLSPGFEADTQYF; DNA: TGTGCCAGCAGTCTATCCCCAGGGTTTGAGGCAGATACGCAGTATTTT
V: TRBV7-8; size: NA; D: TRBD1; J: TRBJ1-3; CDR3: CASRPRRTGGFSGNTIYF; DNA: TGTGCCAGCAGACCCCGGAGGACAGGGGGCTTCTCTGGAAACACCATATATTTT
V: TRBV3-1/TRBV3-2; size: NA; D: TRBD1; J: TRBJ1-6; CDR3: CASSPGTDNSPLHF; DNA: TGTGCCAGCAGCCCCGGGACAGATAATTCACCCCTCCACTTT
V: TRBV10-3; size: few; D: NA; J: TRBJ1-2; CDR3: CAISAPYRGGRIYGYTF; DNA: TGTGCCATCAGTGCTCCATATCGGGGGGGCAGAATCTATGGCTACACCTTC
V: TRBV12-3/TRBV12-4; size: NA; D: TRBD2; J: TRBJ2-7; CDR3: CASSRGGDYEQYF; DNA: TGTGCCAGCAGCCGGGGGGGGGACTACGAGCAGTACTTC